Here is one T cell receptor (beta chain) with its context. This CDR3 contains 12 residues. Germline V gene sequence: CDR1 GTSNPN, CDR2 SVGIG (reference sequence). The V gene end was trimmed by 8 bases and the J gene end by 3 bases; junction bases not matched to a gene: 6. This entry belongs to a study of PD-L1 blockade in urothelial cancer. Across the whole study: Patients went on atezolizumab in the mid-2010s, receiving 1,200 mg intravenously every 3 weeks.

Using immunoSEQ multiplex PCR, the repertoire was profiled, and TCRdb retains in-frame clones only, with some absent. The data show approximately 35,000 clones, approximately 34% seen once. The sequenced sample was tumor tissue, obtained before atezolizumab (anti-PD-L1) treatment. The rearrangement joins TRBV30 to TRBJ2-5, with 7 positions matching TRBD1. The clonotype originates from a man in his sixties with urothelial cancer. This CDR3 reads CAVDRDEETQYF. The DNA of the CDR3 is TGTGCCGTAGACAGGGACGAAGAGACCCAGTACTTC.